This TCR beta chain originates from a study of blood T cells in healthy people across ages. Germline values: CDR1 SEHNR, CDR2 FQNEAQ (reference sequence). This CDR3 spans 15 amino acids. V lost 5 bases and J lost 4, with 15 bases in between. Next came a second PCR, run for about 7 to 12 cycles, which used a sample-barcoded 5' primer along with a J-beta primer mix. TCRdb called the 5' RACE reads again in MiXCR, with one record for every CDR3 protein. In the table there are 790,000 or so distinct CDR3 sequences, 46% of which are singletons. This clonotype has only a few counts. The target antigen is unknown. Findings of the study overall: In older individuals, TCR beta diversity per million T cells was lower, falling roughly linearly with age.

Sequenced material: blood. The sequence was collected from a man older than 75 in good health. J is TRBJ2-1 and V is TRBV7-9; a possible D gene is TRBD2 (6 bases). CDR3 amino acids: CASSAPGLPYNEQFF. The DNA of the CDR3 is TGTGCCAGCAGCGCCCCGGGACTTCCTTACAATGAGCAGTTCTTC.